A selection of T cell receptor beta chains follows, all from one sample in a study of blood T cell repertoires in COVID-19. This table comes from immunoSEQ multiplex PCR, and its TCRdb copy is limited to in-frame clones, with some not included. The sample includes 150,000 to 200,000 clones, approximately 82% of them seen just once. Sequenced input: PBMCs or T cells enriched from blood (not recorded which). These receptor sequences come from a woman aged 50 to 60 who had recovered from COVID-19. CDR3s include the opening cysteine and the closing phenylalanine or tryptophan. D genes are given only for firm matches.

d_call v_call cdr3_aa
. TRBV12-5 CASGLVHLGAAPVGYTF
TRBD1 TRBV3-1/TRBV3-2 CASSQFIRGDVGYTF
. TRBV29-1 CSAKGGNSYNEQFF
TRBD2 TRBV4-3 CASSLQDFRLAGAYEQYF
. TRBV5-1 CASRDRTNYLTDTQYF
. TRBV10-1 CASSETSANTGELFF
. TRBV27 CASSVTGSSTEAFF
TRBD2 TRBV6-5 CASSSTSGSRNEQFF
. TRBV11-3 CASSPRGGSTDTQYF
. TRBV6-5 CASSYSIGTGETQYF
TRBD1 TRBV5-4 CASSPGQGDTEAFF
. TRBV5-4 CASSFQGRGGYTF
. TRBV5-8 CASSFTGYEQYF
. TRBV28 CASSPGGSNEKLFF
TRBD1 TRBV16 CASSRRQGANEQYF
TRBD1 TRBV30 CAWTRGGTGGAGQYF
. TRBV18 CASSPPKGRTPSGDYGYTF
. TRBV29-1 CSVADSINQPQHF
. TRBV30 CAWCGPGQGNSPLHF
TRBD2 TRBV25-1 CASSETGGPTDTQYF
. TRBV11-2 CASSRSGGNTIYF
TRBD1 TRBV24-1 CATSGTGDNYGYTF
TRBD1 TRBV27 CASSSHSTGGAKEKLFF
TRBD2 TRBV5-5 CASSLALSAGGYEQYF
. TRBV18 CASSSEDYGYTF
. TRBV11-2 CASSLNISNQPQHF
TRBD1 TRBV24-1 CATSDDRGDEQFF
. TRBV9 CASSVVGLDTDTQYF
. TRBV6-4 CASSAQTGQPQHF
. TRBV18 CASSLQGEAFF
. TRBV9 CASSVVPQGGNSPLHF
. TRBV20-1 CSAKSGHEQFF
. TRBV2 CASTRTESSNQPQHF
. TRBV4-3 CASSQERIGIAEAFF
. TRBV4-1 CASSQVSGGSYNSPLHF
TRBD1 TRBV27 CASSLRPDRVNEFF
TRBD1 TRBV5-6 CASSLGQGALTGELFF
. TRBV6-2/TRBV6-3 CASSYSGKHTEAFF
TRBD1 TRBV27 CASSLRGQGDFYTGELFF
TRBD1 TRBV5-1 CASSPQGQGNYGYTF